The source of this T cell receptor beta chain is a study of blood T cell repertoires in COVID-19. Across the whole study: Material from acute and convalescent COVID-19 was sourced from the United States, Italy and Spain. The analysed material was cDNA or gDNA that came from T cells, B-cell-depleted T cells, or PBMCs.

The CDR3 length is 14 residues. Trimming took 3 bases from V and 3 from J, leaving 9 bases between them. The germline gives CDR1 MGHRA, CDR2 YSYEKL. This clone was recorded a few times. Methods used by the authors: Estimated nucleated cell counts came from reference gene primer amplification. This table comes from immunoSEQ multiplex PCR, and its TCRdb copy is limited to in-frame clones, with some not included. V and J calls and clone size follow that table, whereas D and trimming were derived from the DNA. The profile covers about 480,000 clones, with roughly 90% appearing a single time and more than 4% taken by the ten largest.

This chain uses TRBV4-1 with TRBJ1-5; D possibly corresponds to TRBD1 (6 bases). This receptor was identified in a woman under 40 with acute or convalescent COVID-19. Sample: peripheral blood. The CDR3 coding sequence is TGCGCCAGCAGCCACGGACAGATCAATCAGCCCCAGCATTTT. Protein: CASSHGQINQPQHF.